Listed here is a single T cell receptor beta chain. Its antigen is unidentified. The source of the sample is a study of cytomegalovirus exposure and HLA in healthy donors. Study background: In a later analysis, it was reported that the roughly 130 validation repertoires had been produced on the same platform as the 500 to 850 repertoires belonging to the first cohort.

Germline CDR1 is SGHRS and CDR2 is YFSETQ. The CDR3 is 15 amino acids. Between the trimmed V and J ends, which lost 0 bases and 6 bases, there was a span of 12 bases. Sequencing was performed with immunoSEQ multiplex PCR; in TCRdb, only in-frame clones are kept and a portion is missing. The table includes about 43,000 clones, approximately 90% detected once. Overall study results and limits: The majority of TCR sequences were rare, yet some public TCRs appeared in many donors. Confirmation in vitro established that a few CMV-associated chains were specific for CMV antigens. A list of 150 to 200 TCR beta chains associated with cytomegalovirus was given.

V usage is TRBV5-1 and J usage is TRBJ2-2, with D possibly TRBD1 on 5 matching bases. Sequenced input: PBMCs. The sequence was obtained from a man aged 18 to 29 in good health and CMV-seronegative. The CDR3 reads CASSLDGADSGELFF. The CDR3 coding sequence is TGCGCCAGCAGCTTGGATGGGGCAGACTCCGGGGAGCTGTTTTTT.